Below, 22 T cell receptor beta chains from the same sample are listed, as sequenced in a study of response to subunit inactivated influenza vaccine. TCRdb used MiXCR to reprocess the RT-PCR reads, holding one entry per CDR3 protein. The sample consists of some 500,000 distinct CDR3 sequences, approximately 12% of them appearing once. The specimen comprised PBMCs from blood, sampled about 40 days after vaccination. All receptors come from a man aged 50-59 years who received an inactivated influenza vaccine.

This clonotype was detected only a few times. The chain has TRBV4-3 and TRBJ2-4; 12 bases align to TRBD2. J gave up 1 base and V 4 bases, and 5 bases lay outside the gene matches. Germline CDR1 and CDR2: LGHNA and YSLEER. The CDR3 has 17 residues. In nucleotides, the CDR3 is TGCGCCAGCAGCCCACGGACTAGCGGGAATGCCAAAAACATTCAGTACTTC. Its protein product is CASSPRTSGNAKNIQYF.

A few counts support this clonotype. The chain is built from TRBV6-2 or TRBV6-3 and TRBJ2-2; 10 nucleotides line up with TRBD2. The CDR3 has 14 residues. After removal of 5 bases from V and 7 bases from J, the junction contained 4 bases not matched to a gene. Per germline, CDR1 MNHEY and CDR2 SVGEGT. In DNA form, the CDR3 reads TGTGCCAGCAGTGCCCGACTAGCGGGCGGGGAGCTGTTTTTT. It yields the protein CASSARLAGGELFF.

This clonotype was picked up a small number of times. The chain recombines TRBV4-3 with TRBJ2-2; D remains ambiguous. CDR3 length equals 16 residues. CDR1 LGHNA and CDR2 YSLEER come from the germline V gene. The ends were cut back, 2 bases at V and 1 base at J, with 11 bases in the middle. The CDR3: CASSQLGGRNTGELFF. DNA for the CDR3: TGCGCCAGCAGCCAATTGGGTGGTAGGAACACCGGGGAGCTGTTTTTT.

This clonotype was seen a few times. V is TRBV20-1 and J is TRBJ2-6; 10 bases match TRBD2. This CDR3 is built from 16 residues. Germline V gene lookup returns CDR1 DFQATT and CDR2 SNEGSKA (reference sequence). The ends lost 3 bases at V and 1 base at J; junction bases unmatched: 3. The CDR3 DNA follows: TGCAGTGCTAGTCTAGCGGGAGTTTCTGGGGCCAACGTCCTGACTTTC. Its translation: CSASLAGVSGANVLTF.

The rearrangement links TRBV10-2 to TRBJ2-1; TRBD2 aligns across 10 bases. V shed 7 bases, J shed 0 bases, and the junction held 15 bases outside the gene matches. There are 19 residues in the CDR3. The germline gives CDR1 WSHSY, CDR2 SAAADI. The CDR3 region is CASTSPGLAVRSSYNEQFF. The CDR3 nucleotides are TGCGCCAGCACCTCTCCAGGACTAGCGGTTAGGAGCTCCTACAATGAGCAGTTCTTC.

The chain links TRBV9 to TRBJ2-7, with D uncertain. The CDR3 totals 13 residues. Germline assignment: CDR1 SGDLS and CDR2 YYNGEE. V shed 0 bases and J shed 2 bases, with 6 bases lying between them. DNA for the CDR3: TGTGCCAGCAGCGTAGGTTCAGCCTACGAGCAGTACTTC. Translation: CASSVGSAYEQYF.

J is TRBJ2-7 and V is TRBV4-3; D remains unclear. The CDR3 extends over 14 amino acids. V was trimmed by 1 base and J by 6 bases, leaving 13 bases between them. From germline, CDR1 is LGHNA and CDR2 YSLEER. CDR3 sequence (DNA): TGCGCCAGCAGCCAAGTAGAAGGAAGTTCCGAGCAGTACTTC. This codes for CASSQVEGSSEQYF.

The V call is TRBV12-3 or TRBV12-4, the J call TRBJ1-4; possibly TRBD1 for D (6 bases). V lost 10 bases and J lost 3, with 12 bases in between. This CDR3 spans 13 amino acids. The CDR3 is CATRQAANEKLFF. As DNA, the CDR3 is TGTGCCACCCGACAGGCCGCTAATGAAAAACTGTTTTTT.

This clonotype occurred many times. The V call is TRBV5-1, the J call TRBJ2-7, with 7 bases matching TRBD1. In germline, CDR1 is SGHRS, CDR2 YFSETQ. Germline trimming cut 0 bases from V and 5 bases from J; bases unmatched to any gene: 8. The CDR3 sequence is 15 residues long. The CDR3 coding sequence is TGCGCCAGCAGCTTGGAAGAGACAGGGTACCACGAGCAGTACTTC. Amino acid sequence: CASSLEETGYHEQYF.

This clonotype has only a few counts. This chain links TRBV7-3 with TRBJ2-1; a weak D match, TRBD2 (6 bases). This CDR3 is 16 amino acids long. Germline V CDR1 and CDR2: SGHTA, FQGTGA. V was shortened by 0 bases and J by 6 bases, with 15 bases between the two germline ends. The CDR3 DNA reads as TGTGCCAGCAGCTTAACGAGCGGGCCCCTCAGCAATGAGCAGTTCTTC. This sequence encodes CASSLTSGPLSNEQFF.

This clonotype has a handful of counts. The chain carries TRBV5-1 and TRBJ2-1, with D possibly TRBD2 on 7 matching bases. This CDR3 has 14 residues. V was pared by 0 bases and J by 6 bases, with 10 bases between. The germline gives CDR1 SGHRS, CDR2 YFSETQ. CDR3 sequence reads: CASSLGGGANEQFF. The CDR3 coding sequence is TGCGCCAGCAGCTTGGGAGGGGGGGCCAATGAGCAGTTCTTC.

This clonotype has only a few counts. The V call is TRBV5-1, the J call TRBJ1-3; D not certain. The CDR3 runs 14 residues. The germline CDR1 and CDR2 sequences are SGHRS and YFSETQ. V gave up 4 bases and J gave up 4 bases, with 12 bases separating them. The CDR3 nucleotides are TGCGCCAGCAGCCCCGGGTCGGACGGAAACACCATATATTTT. The encoded protein is CASSPGSDGNTIYF.

The chain combines TRBV6-1 with TRBJ2-1, with 14 bases matching TRBD2. The ends lost 6 bases at V and 8 bases at J; junction bases unmatched: 6. There are 15 residues in the CDR3. Germline V gives CDR1 MNHNS, CDR2 SASEGT. CDR3 sequence (DNA): TGTGCCAGCAGACCCGGGACTAGCGGGAGCGATGAGCAGTTCTTC. Translating it yields CASRPGTSGSDEQFF.

This clonotype turned up a few times. The chain couples TRBV28 to TRBJ2-7; tentatively, D is TRBD2 (7 bases). The CDR3 is 21 amino acids. Trimming cost V 4 bases and J 1 base, with 32 bases left between them. Germline loops: CDR1 MDHEN, CDR2 SYDVKM. In DNA, the CDR3 is TGTGCCAGCAGTTCCCCAATGGGGGGGCTTCTGGGCCGACTTACTTCCTACGAGCAGTACTTC. It codes for CASSSPMGGLLGRLTSYEQYF.

This chain connects TRBV4-1 to TRBJ1-4; tentative D call: TRBD1 (5 bases). V shed 2 bases and J shed 10 bases, with 11 bases lying between them. The CDR3 runs 13 residues. The germline V gene has CDR1 MGHRA and CDR2 YSYEKL. The CDR3 region is CASSQNWRGKLFF. Here the CDR3 DNA reads TGCGCCAGCAGCCAAAACTGGAGGGGAAAACTGTTTTTT.

This clonotype was detected ten times or more. The chain is built from TRBV10-3 and TRBJ2-2; D is uncertain. The CDR3 has 14 amino acids. V was clipped by 2 bases and J by 7 bases, with 11 bases between them. Germline loops: CDR1 ENHRY, CDR2 SYGVKD. The CDR3 sequence is CAISEPYESGELFF. The CDR3 coding sequence is TGTGCCATCAGTGAGCCTTATGAGAGCGGGGAGCTGTTTTTT.

This clonotype was seen a handful of times. The gene calls are TRBV29-1 and TRBJ2-3; 9 bases align to TRBD1. Trimming removed 0 bases from V and 7 bases from J; junction bases left unmatched: 8. The germline CDR1 and CDR2 sequences are SQVTM and ANQGSEA. The CDR3 loop spans 15 amino acids. The CDR3 region is CSVEEQGALMYTQYF. In DNA form, the CDR3 reads TGCAGCGTTGAAGAACAGGGGGCGTTAATGTATACGCAGTATTTT.

This clonotype was picked up a small number of times. The V gene is TRBV12-3 or TRBV12-4, the J gene TRBJ1-5; TRBD1 is a possible D gene (6 bases). The CDR3 loop spans 14 amino acids. Trimming removed 6 bases from V and 2 bases from J, with 11 bases in between. For the CDR3, the DNA is TGTGCCAGCAGACCGGGGGGGCGCAATCAGCCCCAGCATTTT. Residues: CASRPGGRNQPQHF.

This clonotype was counted a few times. This sequence joins TRBV12-3 or TRBV12-4 and TRBJ2-3, with D unresolved. The CDR3 totals 14 residues. V lost 3 bases, J lost 4 bases, and 11 bases lay in between. The CDR3 DNA reads as TGTGCCAGCAGTTTGTCTAATTCACCAGATACGCAGTATTTT. Translation: CASSLSNSPDTQYF.

This clonotype was found a few times. The chain carries TRBV7-2 and TRBJ2-1; D remains ambiguous. This CDR3 contains 16 residues. Trimming shortened V by 2 bases and J by 0 bases, and 11 bases separated the two germline ends. The germline gives CDR1 SGHTA, CDR2 FQGNSA. The CDR3 nucleotides are TGTGCCAGCAGCTTATCAGGTTCCGTCTCCTACAATGAGCAGTTCTTC. Amino acids: CASSLSGSVSYNEQFF.

The chain carries TRBV7-8 and TRBJ2-3; 7 bases are a match to TRBD1. The CDR3 runs 16 residues. Losses at the gene ends were 2 bases for V and 1 base for J; bases not matched to a gene: 6. Germline assignment: CDR1 SGHVS and CDR2 FQNEAQ. The CDR3 coding sequence is TGTGCCAGCAGCTTAACCCCGACAGGGCGCACAGATACGCAGTATTTT. Protein: CASSLTPTGRTDTQYF.

The chain combines TRBV7-9 with TRBJ2-1; TRBD2 aligns across 12 bases. Germline CDR1 and CDR2: SEHNR and FQNEAQ (reference sequence). V shed 5 bases, J shed 9 bases, and the junction held 8 bases outside the gene matches. This CDR3 comprises 15 residues. For the CDR3, the DNA is TGTGCCAGCAGCCCCCGTCGACTAGCGGGAGTTGAGCAGTTCTTC. This translates into CASSPRRLAGVEQFF.